Sequencing of this TCR beta chain was carried out in a study of cytomegalovirus exposure and HLA in healthy donors. Study-level findings and limits: Whilst most TCR sequences proved rare, a subset of public TCRs occurred across many donors. Near-uniform donor sequencing depth was presumed by presence/absence analyses. According to the study, 160 or so TCR beta chains were cytomegalovirus-associated.

The length of the CDR3 is 15 residues. CDR1 and CDR2 (germline): SGDLS, YYNGEE. The V gene lost 4 bases and the J gene lost 0 bases, with 11 bases spanning the gap. As concerns this clone: Antigen specificity is unknown.

The PCR made use of 60 Vbeta and 13 Jbeta primers. Some clones are missing from TCRdb's copy, which holds only in-frame ones; the method was immunoSEQ multiplex PCR. The repertoire holds about 130,000 clones, about 84% seen once, with about 3.9% in the top ten. This TCR was sampled from a man in his late teens or twenties in good health and CMV-seropositive. The sample comprised PBMCs. J is TRBJ1-3 and V is TRBV9; D call uncertain. DNA for the CDR3: TGTGCCAGCAGCACCGGGGTGGGCTCTGGAAACACCATATATTTT. Its translation is CASSTGVGSGNTIYF. Supplemented by reference TRBV9 and TRBJ1-3, the full variable domain reads DSGVTQTPKHLITATGQRVTLRCSPRSGDLSVYWYQQSLDQGLQFLIQYYNGEERAKGNILERFSAQQFPDLHSELNLSSLELGDSALYFCASSTGVGSGNTIYFGEGSWLTVV.